This entry lists 29 T cell receptor beta chains sequenced from one sample in a study of OX40 agonist ivuxolimab in advanced cancers. Method: immunoSEQ multiplex PCR; TCRdb's copy keeps in-frame clones and lacks some. The sample records around 97,000 clones, roughly 90% being singletons. Sequenced material: CD4+ or CD8+ T cells sorted from blood, taken in a trial of the OX40 agonist ivuxolimab. These receptors were obtained from an adult with an advanced solid tumor such as melanoma, head and neck, liver or kidney cancer.

CDR3 DNA: TGTGCCAGCAGCTTAGACCGGATTATCTCCTACGAGCAGTACTTC. Translation gives CASSLDRIISYEQYF. This chain joins TRBV7-2 and TRBJ2-7; D gene unclear. Germline V gives CDR1 SGHTA, CDR2 FQGNSA. The ends were cut back, 1 base at V and 0 bases at J, with 10 bases in the middle. This CDR3 is 15 amino acids long.

CDR3: CASSLWGTDRNSPLHF. In nucleotides, the CDR3 is TGTGCCAGCAGTTTATGGGGGACCGATCGGAATTCACCCCTCCACTTT. V is TRBV28 and J is TRBJ1-6; maybe TRBD1 (5 bases). CDR1 is MDHEN and CDR2 is SYDVKM in the germline V gene. Trimming took off 0 bases at V and 7 bases at J, with 13 bases between the two ends. The CDR3 has 16 amino acids.

The chain has TRBV12-5 and TRBJ1-5, with D maybe TRBD1 (5 bases). CDR3 length: 13 amino acids. Germline-derived CDR1 and CDR2 are LGHNT and FRNRAP. Trimming took 9 bases from V and 7 from J, leaving 16 bases between them. CDR3 coding DNA: TGTGCTAGCGACCGGGACGAACACCAGCCCCAGCATTTT. Amino acid sequence: CASDRDEHQPQHF.

The V and J genes are TRBV15 and TRBJ2-2; possibly TRBD1 or TRBD2 for D (5 bases each). Trimming shortened V by 11 bases and J by 1 base, and 11 bases separated the two germline ends. Per the germline V gene, CDR1 is LNHNV and CDR2 is YYDKDF (reference sequence). The CDR3 is made up of 13 amino acids. CDR3 DNA sequence: TGTGCCTTGGGGGAAGAGAACACCGGGGAGCTGTTTTTT. Amino acids: CALGEENTGELFF.

This rearrangement joins TRBV11-2 to TRBJ2-1; TRBD2 matches at 7 bases. V gave up 2 bases and J gave up 7 bases; unmatched junction bases: 5. Germline values: CDR1 SGHAT, CDR2 FQNNGV. The CDR3 is made up of 14 amino acids. This CDR3 is CASSLRLAANEQFF. The CDR3 nucleotides are TGTGCCAGCAGCTTAAGGCTAGCGGCTAATGAGCAGTTCTTC.

J is TRBJ2-7 and V is TRBV30; 8 positions agree with TRBD1. The CDR3 has 14 amino acids. With 6 bases clipped from V and 3 bases from J, the junction kept 10 bases outside the gene matches. Germline assignment: CDR1 GTSNPN and CDR2 SVGIG (reference sequence). The CDR3 region has the DNA TGTGCCTGTAAAACCGGGACAGGCTTCTACGAGCAGTACTTC. This gives the protein CACKTGTGFYEQYF.

This CDR3 reads CASSLGTGPYEQYF. The CDR3, as DNA: TGTGCCAGCAGCTTGGGGACAGGCCCCTACGAGCAGTACTTC. The chain joins TRBV7-8 to TRBJ2-7, with TRBD1 identical over 8 bases. Germline V gene sequence: CDR1 SGHVS, CDR2 FQNEAQ. This CDR3 region has 14 residues. V was clipped by 3 bases and J by 2 bases; unmatched bases: 3.

The rearrangement links TRBV27 to TRBJ1-1; the D gene is possibly TRBD1 (5 bases). Trimming removed 8 bases at V and 4 bases at J, with 17 bases between. From germline, CDR1 is MNHEY and CDR2 SMNVEV (reference sequence). The CDR3 length is 14 residues. The CDR3 nucleotides are TGTGCCAGCTCCCCCAGGGTGCTGGGCACTGAAGCTTTCTTT. The encoded protein is CASSPRVLGTEAFF.

The CDR3 protein is CASSSGRLEGTGELFF. CDR3 DNA: TGCGCCAGCAGCTCGGGACGGTTGGAGGGCACCGGGGAGCTGTTTTTT. The chain employs TRBV5-1 and TRBJ2-2; D perhaps matches TRBD2 (6 bases). The CDR3 loop spans 16 amino acids. In germline, CDR1 is SGHRS, CDR2 YFSETQ. With 3 bases removed from V and 4 bases from J, the gap between germline ends came to 16 bases.

The V gene is TRBV21-1, the J gene TRBJ1-5. TRBV21-1 is classified as a pseudogene. The CDR3 sequence is 14 residues long. CDR3 in amino acids: CASSKADGNQPQHF. The CDR3 DNA reads TGTGCCAGCAGCAAAGCGGACGGCAATCAGCCCCAGCATTTT.

V usage is TRBV6-1 and J usage is TRBJ1-1; D not certain. V was shortened by 8 bases and J by 3 bases, with 19 bases between the two germline ends. The V gene's germline CDR1 is MNHNS and CDR2 SASEGT. This CDR3 is built from 15 residues. This chain's CDR3 is CASDLTFFVDTEAFF. The CDR3 DNA is TGTGCCAGCGACCTAACTTTTTTCGTTGACACTGAAGCTTTCTTT.

The chain joins TRBV30 to TRBJ2-7; D unclear. This CDR3 spans 15 amino acids. The germline CDR1 and CDR2 sequences are GTSNPN and SVGIG (reference sequence). V lost 0 bases and J lost 6, with 18 bases in between. In nucleotides, the CDR3 is TGTGCCTGGAGTGTAGGGCTCTTTCCGGATTCCGAGCAGTACTTC. It codes for CAWSVGLFPDSEQYF.

The chain couples TRBV5-4 to TRBJ2-3; 10 positions match TRBD2. J lost 0 bases, V lost 4 bases, and 8 bases had no gene match. CDR3 length equals 17 residues. Germline V CDR1 and CDR2: SGHNT, YYREEE (reference sequence). DNA for the CDR3: TGTGCCAGCAGCCAGATAGGGACTAGCGCGAGCACAGATACGCAGTATTTT. Its translation: CASSQIGTSASTDTQYF.

The chain recombines TRBV19 with TRBJ2-7; 9 bases map to TRBD1. This CDR3 contains 15 residues. Germline loops: CDR1 LNHDA, CDR2 SQIVND (reference sequence). V shed 4 bases, J shed 3 bases, and the junction held 7 bases outside the gene matches. CDR3 nucleotides: TGTGCCAGTAGTAGAGGACAGGGGAAGATCTACGAGCAGTACTTC. It specifies CASSRGQGKIYEQYF.

Of note for this clone: The final CDR3 position lacks the conserved phenylalanine or tryptophan, pointing to a likely read error. V usage is TRBV7-2 and J usage is TRBJ1-2; D perhaps matches TRBD1 (6 bases). The CDR3 consists of 13 residues. The germline CDR1 and CDR2 sequences are SGHTA and FQGNSA. The V gene lost 4 bases and the J gene lost 9 bases, with 15 bases spanning the gap. CDR3 region: CASSSQGYSSYTL. In nucleotides, the CDR3 is TGTGCCAGCAGCTCTCAGGGGTACTCTAGCTACACCCTC.

The chain recombines TRBV10-1 with TRBJ1-1; maybe TRBD1 (5 bases). The V gene lost 4 bases and the J gene lost 1 base, with 13 bases spanning the gap. Germline V gene sequence: CDR1 WNHNN, CDR2 SYGVQD (reference sequence). This CDR3 region has 15 residues. The CDR3 reads CASSGQRGRNTEAFF. The CDR3 DNA reads TGCGCCAGCAGTGGTCAAAGGGGAAGGAACACTGAAGCTTTCTTT.

The chain has TRBV21-1 and TRBJ1-4. TRBV21-1 is assigned pseudogene status. This CDR3 comprises 19 residues. For the CDR3, the DNA is TGTGCCAGCAGCAAAGGGGAAAGGGAGGGTCCTTCAACTAATGAAAAACTGTTTTTT. Encoded protein: CASSKGEREGPSTNEKLFF.

This chain joins TRBV5-6 and TRBJ1-3; D is unresolved. The CDR3 is 15 amino acids. Between the trimmed V and J ends, which lost 0 bases and 0 bases, there was a span of 7 bases. The germline V gene encodes CDR1 SGHDT and CDR2 YYEEEE. Here the CDR3 DNA reads TGTGCCAGCAGCTTGGATCACAGCTCTGGAAACACCATATATTTT. It encodes CASSLDHSSGNTIYF.

The chain couples TRBV6-1 to TRBJ2-2, with D unclear. Trimming pared 10 bases from V and 0 bases from J, leaving 12 bases between. There are 14 residues in the CDR3. Looked up from germline, CDR1 is MNHNS and CDR2 is SASEGT. The CDR3 spells CATRFEANTGELFF. In nucleotides, the CDR3 is TGTGCCACCCGTTTTGAGGCGAACACCGGGGAGCTGTTTTTT.

The chain has TRBV30 and TRBJ2-7; D tentatively fits TRBD1 or TRBD2 (6 bases each). The germline CDR1 and CDR2 sequences are GTSNPN and SVGIG (reference sequence). The CDR3 totals 13 residues. The ends were cut back, 7 bases at V and 5 bases at J, with 18 bases in the middle. CDR3 nucleotide sequence: TGTGCCTACAAAAGGGGGGCCGGGGACGAGCAGTACTTC. Encoded protein: CAYKRGAGDEQYF.

The rearrangement links TRBV7-2 to TRBJ1-5; perhaps TRBD1 as D (6 bases). Germline V gene lookup returns CDR1 SGHTA and CDR2 FQGNSA. This CDR3 has 15 residues. The ends were cut back, 3 bases at V and 4 bases at J, with 13 bases in the middle. The CDR3 is CASSFLQGGNQPQHF. DNA for the CDR3: TGTGCCAGCAGCTTCCTACAGGGAGGGAATCAGCCCCAGCATTTT.

This sequence joins TRBV19 and TRBJ2-7, with D perhaps TRBD1 or TRBD2 (6 bases each). CDR1 is LNHDA and CDR2 is SQIVND in the germline V gene (reference sequence). This CDR3 spans 14 amino acids. V lost 3 bases and J lost 13, with 22 bases in between. The CDR3 spells CASSILPGADRVYF. In nucleotides, the CDR3 is TGTGCCAGTAGTATTTTGCCGGGGGCCGACCGAGTATACTTC.

This clone was counted between two and nine times. The J gene is TRBJ1-2, the V gene TRBV5-6; D remains ambiguous. Germline V gene data show CDR1 as SGHDT and CDR2 as YYEEEE. V lost 2 bases to trimming and J lost 6 bases, with 11 bases between them. This CDR3 region has 13 residues. The DNA for the CDR3 is TGTGCCAGCAGCTTTCCGCCATACAATGGCTACACCTTC. It codes for CASSFPPYNGYTF.

This clone appeared once. The V gene is TRBV18, the J gene TRBJ1-2, with TRBD1 matching 8 bases. The V gene's germline CDR1 is KGHSH and CDR2 LQKENI. V was pared by 4 bases and J by 6 bases, with 10 bases of the junction left unmatched. The length of the CDR3 is 15 residues. The CDR3 bases are TGTGCCAGCTCACTGCTGGCAGGGGGCGTCGATGGCTACACCTTC. This encodes CASSLLAGGVDGYTF.

This chain connects TRBV9 to TRBJ2-7; a weak D match, TRBD1 (6 bases). Trimming took 0 bases from V and 7 from J, leaving 17 bases between them. CDR3 length: 15 residues. Germline values: CDR1 SGDLS, CDR2 YYNGEE. The CDR3 reads CASSVGGGQIEEQYF. The CDR3, as DNA: TGTGCCAGCAGCGTAGGAGGAGGACAGATTGAGGAGCAGTACTTC.

V is TRBV6-9 and J is TRBJ1-4, with 7 nucleotides matching TRBD1. Germline values: CDR1 MNHGY, CDR2 SVAAGI. This CDR3 has 14 amino acids. V was clipped by 10 bases and J by 4 bases; unmatched bases: 9. The CDR3 loop reads CATRDSGFNEKLFF. DNA for the CDR3: TGTGCCACACGGGACAGCGGATTTAATGAAAAACTGTTTTTT.

V gene TRBV4-1 combines with J gene TRBJ1-5, with 8 positions matching TRBD1. Losses at the gene ends were 2 bases for V and 5 bases for J; bases not matched to a gene: 5. CDR1 is MGHRA, CDR2 YSYEKL, per germline. This CDR3 spans 15 amino acids. For the CDR3, the DNA is TGCGCCAGCAGCCAAACAGGGGGGATTTATCAGCCCCAGCATTTT. Its protein is CASSQTGGIYQPQHF.

The chain uses TRBV6-1 and TRBJ1-1; D uncertain. The CDR3 runs 11 residues. The V and J ends lost 8 bases and 0 bases respectively, with 4 bases between them. Germline-derived CDR1 and CDR2 are MNHNS and SASEGT. The CDR3 DNA follows: TGTGCCAGCTCCGTGAACACTGAAGCTTTCTTT. Protein: CASSVNTEAFF.

The chain has TRBV21-1 and TRBJ1-5; the DNA was not compared with TRBD1, the D call given in the table. TRBV21-1 is a pseudogene. CDR3 length equals 17 residues. CDR3 coding DNA: TGTGCCAGCAGCAAAAGTATCCAGGGTCCTAGCAATCAGCCCCAGCATTTT. Protein product: CASSKSIQGPSNQPQHF.